Each of the 30 T cell receptor beta chains below was sequenced from the same sample in a study of cytomegalovirus exposure and HLA in healthy donors. Primers included in the PCR were 60 Vbeta and 13 Jbeta primers. Libraries were prepared by immunoSEQ multiplex PCR; TCRdb keeps only in-frame clonotypes and omits some of them. The repertoire has some 120,000 clones, less than 80% of them found once; the top ten carry less than 5%. Source material: PBMCs. All receptors derive from a man aged 25-45 years in good health and CMV-seronegative.

This chain uses TRBV5-1 with TRBJ2-7, with D perhaps matching TRBD1 (6 bases). Germline CDR1 and CDR2: SGHRS and YFSETQ. The CDR3 has 14 residues. V was trimmed by 2 bases and J by 4 bases, leaving 13 bases between them. CDR3 sequence: CASSFDRPWYEQYF. The CDR3 coding sequence is TGCGCCAGCAGCTTCGACAGGCCCTGGTACGAGCAGTACTTC.

V and J are TRBV6-4 and TRBJ2-1; 10 nucleotides match TRBD2. Trimming took 4 bases from V and 4 from J; bases not matched to a gene: 4. This CDR3 is built from 15 residues. Per the germline V gene, CDR1 is MRHNA and CDR2 is SNTAGT. CDR3 bases: TGTGCCAGCAGTGGAGCTAGCGGGGGTTACAATGAGCAGTTCTTC. The encoded protein is CASSGASGGYNEQFF.

The chain links TRBV6-6 to TRBJ2-7; perhaps TRBD1 as D (6 bases). Between the trimmed V and J ends, which lost 6 bases and 2 bases, there was a span of 14 bases. This CDR3 is 14 amino acids long. Germline V lookup: CDR1 MNHNY, CDR2 SVGAGI (reference sequence). CDR3 sequence (DNA): TGTGCCAGCAGACCGATGGACAGTACCTACGAGCAGTACTTC. Its protein product is CASRPMDSTYEQYF.

V is TRBV25-1 and J is TRBJ1-1; TRBD1 is a possible D gene (6 bases). Trimming left V 3 bases short and J 4 bases short, with 15 bases between. Germline V gives CDR1 MGHDK, CDR2 SYGVNS. The CDR3 extends over 15 amino acids. CDR3 nucleotide sequence: TGTGCCAGCAGTGACCACTCCAGGGGTCTCACTGAAGCTTTCTTT. Translated: CASSDHSRGLTEAFF.

This clone was seen more than once but under ten times. Within the sample, other DNA sequences also encode this same CDR3. The rearrangement links TRBV19 to TRBJ1-6; D gene ambiguous. The CDR3 totals 13 residues. CDR1 LNHDA and CDR2 SQIVND come from the germline V gene (reference sequence). V lost 5 bases and J lost 7, with 9 bases in between. CDR3: CASSVLENSPLHF. The DNA for the CDR3 is TGTGCCAGTAGTGTACTCGAAAATTCACCCCTCCACTTT.

The CDR3 DNA follows: TGTGCCAGCAGCTCCCCGGTCACGTTGAACACTGAAGCTTTCTTT. Translating gives CASSSPVTLNTEAFF. The V gene is TRBV27, the J gene TRBJ1-1; D is unclear. Looked up from germline, CDR1 is MNHEY and CDR2 is SMNVEV (reference sequence). The V and J ends lost 6 bases and 0 bases respectively, with 14 bases between them. This CDR3 comprises 15 residues.

This clone has only a few counts. The chain carries TRBV4-2 and TRBJ1-2, with D possibly being TRBD1 (5 bases). V shed 1 base and J shed 4 bases, with 13 bases lying between them. This CDR3 spans 15 amino acids. CDR1 is LGHNA and CDR2 is YNFKEQ in the germline V gene. The CDR3 sequence is CASSQAGAGRYGYTF. CDR3 bases: TGTGCCAGCAGCCAAGCTGGGGCAGGCCGCTATGGCTACACCTTC.

This chain joins TRBV7-3 and TRBJ2-1, with 12 bases identical to TRBD2. Germline CDR1 is SGHTA and CDR2 is FQGTGA. CDR3 length: 17 residues. Trimming cost V 3 bases and J 2 bases; bases outside gene matches: 5. The CDR3 spells CASSLLAGGPTYNEQFF. The CDR3 DNA sequence: TGTGCCAGCAGCTTGCTAGCGGGGGGGCCGACCTACAATGAGCAGTTCTTC.

The CDR3 DNA is TGTGCTTTCACACGGAACACTGAAGCTTTCTTT. It is translated as CAFTRNTEAFF. This chain uses TRBV30 with TRBJ1-1; no firm D call. The CDR3 runs to 11 residues. Germline values: CDR1 GTSNPN, CDR2 SVGIG (reference sequence).

This clone has more than one count but fewer than ten. This chain connects TRBV7-9 to TRBJ1-4; possible D gene TRBD1, 5 bases. This CDR3 has 15 amino acids. CDR1 and CDR2 from the germline V gene are SEHNR and FQNEAQ (reference sequence). Trimming shortened V by 5 bases and J by 7 bases, and 17 bases separated the two germline ends. The CDR3 DNA reads as TGTGCCAGCAGCCCCAGGTCAGGGTCGGGTGAAAAACTGTTTTTT. Translated: CASSPRSGSGEKLFF.

This clone has just a few counts. The chain joins TRBV4-3 to TRBJ1-1, with a possible D match to TRBD1 (6 bases). The CDR3 totals 17 residues. V was trimmed by 0 bases and J by 2 bases, leaving 16 bases between them. Germline V gene sequence: CDR1 LGHNA, CDR2 YSLEER. In DNA form, the CDR3 reads TGCGCCAGCAGCCAAGATTTAATTCGACAGGAAAACACTGAAGCTTTCTTT. It is translated as CASSQDLIRQENTEAFF.

The chain recombines TRBV27 with TRBJ1-1; D might be TRBD1 (6 bases). The CDR3 is 14 residues long. Germline CDR1 reads MNHEY; CDR2 reads SMNVEV (reference sequence). Trimming took off 8 bases at V and 4 bases at J, with 17 bases between the two ends. CDR3 nucleotides: TGTGCCAGCGGAATCACAGGGAGCACCACTGAAGCTTTCTTT. It specifies CASGITGSTTEAFF.

This clone was observed once. The rearrangement joins TRBV5-4 to TRBJ1-2; 11 nucleotides match TRBD1. Germline loops: CDR1 SGHNT, CDR2 YYREEE (reference sequence). The trim removed 3 bases at V and 5 bases at J, leaving 9 bases unmatched. The length of the CDR3 is 16 residues. The CDR3 region has the DNA TGTGCCAGCAGCTGGGGGCCGGGACAGGGGGAGTATGGCTACACCTTC. Its protein is CASSWGPGQGEYGYTF.

The chain joins TRBV7-9 to TRBJ1-3; D unresolved. Germline V gene lookup returns CDR1 SEHNR and CDR2 FQNEAQ (reference sequence). Trimming stripped 3 bases from V and 0 bases from J, with 3 bases between. The length of the CDR3 is 13 residues. CDR3 residues: CASSLASGNTIYF. DNA of the CDR3: TGTGCCAGCAGCTTGGCCTCTGGAAACACCATATATTTT.

The rearrangement joins TRBV19 to TRBJ1-1, with a possible D match to TRBD1 (5 bases). V was trimmed by 5 bases and J by 5 bases, leaving 12 bases between them. Per germline, CDR1 LNHDA and CDR2 SQIVND (reference sequence). CDR3 size: 13 residues. DNA for the CDR3: TGTGCCAGTAGTTACCTTTCAGGGACTGAAGCTTTCTTT. This codes for CASSYLSGTEAFF.

This clone was seen a few times. The V and J genes are TRBV7-2 and TRBJ2-3, with 8 bases lining up with TRBD2. CDR1 and CDR2 from the germline V gene are SGHTA and FQGNSA. The V gene end was trimmed by 2 bases and the J gene end by 8 bases; junction bases not matched to a gene: 18. The CDR3 loop spans 18 amino acids. The CDR3 DNA follows: TGTGCCAGCAGCTTAAAACAGGCGGGGGGACCTACACGGGGTACGCAGTATTTT. Protein: CASSLKQAGGPTRGTQYF.

In this sample, this clone turned up a few times. The V call is TRBV5-1, the J call TRBJ1-2; 11 positions agree with TRBD1. The V gene end was trimmed by 3 bases and the J gene end by 5 bases; junction bases not matched to a gene: 6. CDR3 length equals 15 residues. Germline V gives CDR1 SGHRS, CDR2 YFSETQ. The CDR3 DNA reads TGCGCCAGCAGCTGGACAGGGGGCTTGCCTTATGGCTACACCTTC. Protein sequence: CASSWTGGLPYGYTF.

The chain links TRBV19 to TRBJ1-6, with TRBD1 matching 7 bases. This CDR3 is built from 13 residues. Germline CDR1 reads LNHDA; CDR2 reads SQIVND (reference sequence). V trimming: 8 bases; J trimming: 8 bases; junction bases outside the gene matches: 6. The CDR3: CASLGGLYSPLHF. CDR3 sequence (DNA): TGTGCCAGTTTAGGGGGCCTTTATTCACCCCTCCACTTT. Supplemented by reference TRBV19 and TRBJ1-6, the full variable domain reads DGGITQSPKYLFRKEGQNVTLSCEQNLNHDAMYWYRQDPGQGLRLIYYSQIVNDFQKGDIAEGYSVSREKKESFPLTVTSAQKNPTAFYLCASLGGLYSPLHFGNGTRLTVT.

The chain couples TRBV11-2 to TRBJ2-7; D is possibly TRBD2 (5 bases). The CDR3 is 15 residues long. V lost 1 base, J lost 0 bases, and 10 bases lay in between. Germline V CDR1 and CDR2: SGHAT, FQNNGV. In DNA form, the CDR3 reads TGTGCCAGCAGCTTAGTTAGAGGGCACTCCTACGAGCAGTACTTC. Translated: CASSLVRGHSYEQYF.

The V and J genes are TRBV2 and TRBJ2-5, with 10 bases identical to TRBD2. The CDR3 covers 16 residues. Trimming at V came to 4 bases and at J to 5 bases, leaving 10 bases not matched to a gene. Germline V gives CDR1 SNHLY, CDR2 FYNNEI. Here the CDR3 reads CASSVFQRGGGETQYF. Written as DNA, the CDR3 is TGTGCCAGCAGTGTCTTCCAGCGGGGGGGTGGCGAGACCCAGTACTTC.

The chain links TRBV7-9 to TRBJ2-1; 9 bases fit TRBD1. The CDR3 sequence is 12 residues long. In germline, CDR1 is SEHNR, CDR2 FQNEAQ (reference sequence). The ends lost 1 base at V and 15 bases at J; junction bases unmatched: 4. In DNA form, the CDR3 reads TGTGCCAGCAGCTTAGTCCGGGACAGGGTGTTCTTC. Protein sequence: CASSLVRDRVFF.

This clone was seen more than once but under ten times. This CDR3 reads CASSQDYGKLFF. The CDR3 DNA follows: TGCGCCAGCAGCCAAGATTACGGAAAACTGTTTTTT. This chain links TRBV4-1 with TRBJ1-4; D unresolved. The germline V gene has CDR1 MGHRA and CDR2 YSYEKL. The V gene lost 0 bases and the J gene lost 10 bases, with 6 bases spanning the gap. The CDR3 is 12 residues long.

The rearrangement links TRBV5-1 to TRBJ2-1; perhaps TRBD1 as D (5 bases). Germline V gene lookup returns CDR1 SGHRS and CDR2 YFSETQ. Trimming took off 1 base at V and 5 bases at J, with 19 bases between the two ends. The CDR3 consists of 17 residues. Written as DNA, the CDR3 is TGCGCCAGCAGCTTGCCCCAGGGCCTAAGGCTAAACAATGAGCAGTTCTTC. Translated: CASSLPQGLRLNNEQFF.

This clone appeared a few times. The chain links TRBV28 to TRBJ2-3; 7 nucleotides agree with TRBD1. V dropped 6 bases and J dropped 6; count of bases not matched to a gene: 15. CDR3 length: 16 residues. Germline loops: CDR1 MDHEN, CDR2 SYDVKM. The CDR3 nucleotides are TGTGCCAGCAGCCCGGGGATGGACAGGATAACGGATACGCAGTATTTT. It is translated as CASSPGMDRITDTQYF.

This clone was observed a handful of times. The chain has TRBV4-2 and TRBJ2-7; D gene ambiguous. CDR3 length: 15 amino acids. Trimming shortened V by 2 bases and J by 3 bases, and 14 bases separated the two germline ends. Germline CDR1 LGHNA, CDR2 YNFKEQ. In DNA form, the CDR3 reads TGTGCCAGCAGCCAATCGTTGCAGGCCCTCTACGAGCAGTACTTC. Translating gives CASSQSLQALYEQYF.

This chain connects TRBV7-6 to TRBJ1-1, with TRBD1 as a possible D gene (5 bases). V gave up 4 bases and J gave up 1 base, with 22 bases separating them. The germline CDR1 and CDR2 sequences are SGHVS and FNYEAQ. There are 18 residues in the CDR3. CDR3 region: CASSYPLPLQEPNTEAFF. As DNA, the CDR3 is TGTGCCAGCAGCTACCCCCTCCCTCTACAGGAACCGAACACTGAAGCTTTCTTT.

J is TRBJ2-5 and V is TRBV19, with 9 bases matching TRBD1. The CDR3 extends over 14 amino acids. Germline V CDR1 and CDR2: LNHDA, SQIVND (reference sequence). After removal of 6 bases from V and 2 bases from J, the junction contained 4 bases not matched to a gene. The CDR3 coding sequence is TGTGCCAGTAGGGACAGGGGTGGACAAGAGACCCAGTACTTC. This translates into CASRDRGGQETQYF.

The V call is TRBV28, the J call TRBJ2-7; 7 bases agree with TRBD1. V trimming: 3 bases; J trimming: 0 bases; junction bases outside the gene matches: 2. Germline V gene data show CDR1 as MDHEN and CDR2 as SYDVKM. The CDR3 contains 14 residues. The CDR3: CASSLWDSSYEQYF. The CDR3 coding sequence is TGTGCCAGCAGTTTGTGGGACAGCTCCTACGAGCAGTACTTC.

A few counts support this clone. The V call is TRBV19, the J call TRBJ2-7; 11 nucleotides match TRBD1. The CDR3 spans 15 residues. Unmatched junction bases numbered 7, after V lost 5 bases and J lost 4 bases. Germline V gives CDR1 LNHDA, CDR2 SQIVND (reference sequence). CDR3 sequence: CASSPRDRGKYEQYF. The CDR3 DNA reads TGTGCCAGTAGTCCCCGGGACAGGGGGAAATACGAGCAGTACTTC.

This clone was counted a few times. The chain recombines TRBV7-3 with TRBJ2-1, with 7 bases fitting TRBD2. This CDR3 is 14 amino acids long. With 5 bases clipped from V and 9 bases from J, the junction kept 10 bases outside the gene matches. The germline gives CDR1 SGHTA, CDR2 FQGTGA. The CDR3 here is CASSLHGGGIEQFF. Written as DNA, the CDR3 is TGTGCCAGCAGCCTCCATGGGGGGGGGATTGAGCAGTTCTTC.